This T cell receptor beta chain comes out of a study of PD-1 blockade in classical Hodgkin lymphoma. Study-wide results and caveats: Causes of the repertoire differences remain undefined, possibly disease activity or prior therapy.

Germline-derived CDR1 and CDR2 are SGHVS and FNYEAQ. The ends lost 1 base at V and 8 bases at J; junction bases unmatched: 11. CDR3 length: 16 residues. Comment on this clone: Its antigen is unknown.

Relapses following autologous stem cell transplantation were seen in all patients, with brentuximab vedotin exposure varying. Assay: immunoSEQ multiplex PCR; the TCRdb copy retains only in-frame clones and omits some. The sample lists about 34,000 clones, 76% occurring once. This sequence was found in a human donor with classical Hodgkin lymphoma. The gene calls are TRBV7-6 and TRBJ1-3, with 7 bases fitting TRBD1. The starting material was peripheral blood mononuclear cells (PBMCs), obtained before the second cycle of nivolumab. CDR3: CASSLVTGAAVDTIYF. CDR3 nucleotide sequence: TGTGCCAGCAGCTTAGTAACAGGGGCCGCCGTGGACACCATATATTTT.